This T cell receptor (beta chain) came from a study of blood T cells in healthy people across ages. Alongside a J-beta primer mix, a sample-barcoded 5' primer served in a second PCR lasting roughly 6 to 11 cycles. Sequencing yielded, for each sample, at least 3 million paired-end reads carrying CDR3. TCRdb called the 5' RACE reads again in MiXCR, with one record for every CDR3 protein. The table shows about 1.4 million distinct CDR3 sequences, with roughly 60% occurring only once. Looked up from germline, CDR1 is SGHRS and CDR2 is YFSETQ. V was pared by 5 bases and J by 4 bases, with 21 bases between. The CDR3 sequence is 16 residues long.

Specimen: blood. The receptor was isolated from a man between 18 and 29 years old in good health. This chain uses TRBV5-1 with TRBJ2-5; D may be TRBD1 (5 bases). The chain's CDR3 is CASSVGGARHRETQYF. The CDR3 DNA reads TGCGCCAGCAGTGTTGGTGGGGCTAGGCACAGAGAGACCCAGTACTTC. The full variable domain, in which reference TRBV5-1 and TRBJ2-5 provide the parts outside the CDR3, is KAGVTQTPRYLIKTRGQQVTLSCSPISGHRSVSWYQQTPGQGLQFLFEYFSETQRNKGNFPGRFSGRQFSNSRSEMNVSTLELGDSALYLCASSVGGARHRETQYFGPGTRLLVL.